Below are 14 T cell receptor beta chains sequenced from a single sample in a study of blood T cell repertoires in COVID-19. Measured with immunoSEQ multiplex PCR; TCRdb has only the in-frame clones, and not every one. The data contain 200,000 or so clones, about 80% of them singletons. The specimen was peripheral blood. The receptors come from a human donor with acute or convalescent COVID-19. The donor label of this sample is uncertain.

J is TRBJ1-1 and V is TRBV2; D may be TRBD1 (6 bases). The CDR3 runs to 15 residues. The germline V gene encodes CDR1 SNHLY and CDR2 FYNNEI. The germline V and J ends were trimmed by 8 bases and 0 bases, with 16 bases remaining between them. In DNA, the CDR3 is TGTGCCAGCCGAACAGGGTACCTCATGAACACTGAAGCTTTCTTT. Translation: CASRTGYLMNTEAFF.

The J gene is TRBJ2-2, the V gene TRBV2; tentatively, D is TRBD2 (5 bases). CDR1 SNHLY and CDR2 FYNNEI come from the germline V gene. The CDR3 sequence is 13 residues long. V was shortened by 8 bases and J by 7 bases, with 14 bases between the two germline ends. The CDR3 nucleotides read TGTGCCAGCGGCGTCGGACGGGGCGGGGAGCTGTTTTTT. Protein product: CASGVGRGGELFF.

In this sample, this clone turned up a few times. The chain carries TRBV7-9 and TRBJ1-3; unclear D gene. Germline CDR1 is SEHNR and CDR2 is FQNEAQ (reference sequence). This CDR3 is 12 amino acids long. Trimming cost V 4 bases and J 4 bases, with 5 bases left between them. CDR3 in amino acids: CASSYLGNTIYF. The CDR3 coding sequence is TGTGCCAGCAGCTACCTAGGAAACACCATATATTTT.

The chain links TRBV3-1 (or the pseudogene TRBV3-2) to TRBJ2-2; 9 bases agree with TRBD2. The CDR3 is made up of 18 amino acids. Germline V gives CDR1 LGHDT, CDR2 YNNKEL (reference sequence). After removal of 5 bases from V and 5 bases from J, the junction contained 15 bases not matched to a gene. The chain's CDR3 is CASSKVPVAGVGTGELFF. The CDR3 coding sequence is TGTGCCAGCAGCAAAGTCCCGGTAGCGGGAGTGGGTACCGGGGAGCTGTTTTTT.

V and J are TRBV7-2 and TRBJ2-1; D unclear. The CDR3 contains 13 residues. Deletions cut 6 bases from V and 7 bases from J, with 13 bases between. The V gene's germline CDR1 is SGHTA and CDR2 FQGNSA. CDR3 protein: CASSLIQANEQFF. The CDR3 DNA follows: TGTGCCAGCAGTCTAATCCAGGCGAATGAGCAGTTCTTC.

Of note for this clone: Other DNA sequences in this sample translate to the same CDR3. The chain is built from TRBV7-9 and TRBJ1-5, with D hard to call. This CDR3 region has 14 residues. CDR1 is SEHNR, CDR2 FQNEAQ, per germline (reference sequence). Trimming shortened V by 5 bases and J by 1 base, and 9 bases separated the two germline ends. CDR3 sequence (DNA): TGTGCCAGCAGCCTTACGGAGAGCAATCAGCCCCAGCATTTT. Encoded protein: CASSLTESNQPQHF. The full variable domain, its missing parts supplied by reference TRBV7-9 and TRBJ1-5, is DTGVSQNPRHKITKRGQNVTFRCDPISEHNRLYWYRQTLGQGPEFLTYFQNEAQLEKSRLLSDRFSAERPKGSFSTLEIQRTEQGDSAMYLCASSLTESNQPQHFGDGTRLSIL.

CDR3: CASSQGDRGRRNTIYF. DNA of the CDR3: TGTGCCAGCAGCCAAGGGGACAGGGGTCGAAGAAACACCATATATTTT. This chain joins TRBV3-1 (or the pseudogene TRBV3-2) and TRBJ1-3, with 10 bases matching TRBD1. The V gene end was trimmed by 1 base and the J gene end by 5 bases; junction bases not matched to a gene: 5. CDR1 is LGHDT and CDR2 is YNNKEL in the germline V gene (reference sequence). The CDR3 runs 16 residues.

The chain couples TRBV28 to TRBJ2-3; D not certain. V lost 5 bases and J 3 bases, leaving 18 bases between the germline ends. CDR3 length equals 16 residues. Germline values: CDR1 MDHEN, CDR2 SYDVKM. CDR3 residues: CASSEQVARGTDTQYF. CDR3 DNA sequence: TGTGCCAGCAGTGAGCAGGTGGCACGTGGGACAGATACGCAGTATTTT.

The chain uses TRBV7-6 and TRBJ2-1; D call uncertain. Per the germline V gene, CDR1 is SGHVS and CDR2 is FNYEAQ. Trimming removed 4 bases from V and 8 bases from J, with 9 bases in between. The CDR3 covers 12 residues. CDR3 coding DNA: TGTGCCAGCAGCTCTTTTAGCTATGAGCAGTTCTTC. Translation gives CASSSFSYEQFF.

This clone appeared a single time. This sequence joins TRBV19 and TRBJ1-5; D gene ambiguous. There are 15 residues in the CDR3. V gave up 1 base and J gave up 3 bases, with 10 bases separating them. Germline assignment: CDR1 LNHDA and CDR2 SQIVND (reference sequence). The CDR3 nucleotides read TGTGCCAGTAGTATAGTGGGCAGGAACAATCAGCCCCAGCATTTT. Translated: CASSIVGRNNQPQHF.

V gene TRBV11-2 combines with J gene TRBJ1-1, with 8 bases lining up with TRBD1. After removal of 5 bases from V and 3 bases from J, the junction contained 8 bases not matched to a gene. Per germline, CDR1 SGHAT and CDR2 FQNNGV. The CDR3 consists of 15 residues. Here the CDR3 DNA reads TGTGCCAGCAGCGTTCCAGGGGGCGCGCACACTGAAGCTTTCTTT. It specifies CASSVPGGAHTEAFF.

This sequence joins TRBV24-1 and TRBJ2-2; the match to TRBD2 covers 8 bases. V lost 3 bases, J lost 1 base, and 3 bases stayed unmatched. Germline V CDR1 and CDR2: KGHDR, SFDVKD. The length of the CDR3 is 16 residues. CDR3 residues: CATSDSREGNTGELFF. In DNA, the CDR3 is TGTGCCACCAGTGATAGTCGGGAGGGGAACACCGGGGAGCTGTTTTTT.

This clone was picked up one time. CDR3 in amino acids: CASKEASTGELFF. The CDR3 DNA is TGTGCCAGCAAAGAGGCGAGCACCGGGGAGCTGTTTTTT. The J gene is TRBJ2-2, the V gene TRBV6-5; no firm D call. Per the germline V gene, CDR1 is MNHEY and CDR2 is SVGAGI. Trimming took off 7 bases at V and 4 bases at J, with 10 bases between the two ends. The CDR3 is 13 residues long.

J is TRBJ2-3 and V is TRBV5-1, with 7 positions matching TRBD1. Germline V gene sequence: CDR1 SGHRS, CDR2 YFSETQ. J was trimmed by 2 bases and V by 3 bases; bases with no gene match: 9. This CDR3 is 16 amino acids long. CDR3 DNA sequence: TGCGCCAGCAGCTCGACAGGGAGCCAGACCACAGATACGCAGTATTTT. This gives the protein CASSSTGSQTTDTQYF.